This T cell receptor (beta chain) was documented in a study of patients and donors after allogeneic stem cell transplantation. This clonotype has more than one count but fewer than ten. TCRdb re-derived calls from the RT-PCR reads in MiXCR, one entry per CDR3 protein. In the table there are about 960,000 distinct CDR3 sequences, approximately 18% of which are singletons. Trimming pared 7 bases from V and 5 bases from J, leaving 11 bases between. The CDR3 is 12 amino acids. CDR1 and CDR2 (germline): MNHNY, SVGAGI (reference sequence). The source material was blood, either unsorted or a sorted T cell fraction (not recorded which). The sequence came from a human donor who was either an allogeneic HSCT recipient or a stem cell or donor lymphocyte infusion donor (not recorded which). It is not recorded whose cells these are; they may come from a transplant donor. The rearrangement uses TRBV6-6 and TRBJ1-2; D is ambiguous. The CDR3 protein is CASNPESYGYTF. The CDR3 bases are TGTGCCAGCAACCCGGAGAGTTATGGCTACACCTTC.